The entry below describes one TCR beta chain. This CDR3 is 13 amino acids long. V was shortened by 11 bases and J by 1 base, with 9 bases between the two germline ends. The germline V gene has CDR1 SNHLY and CDR2 FYNNEI. These data belong to a study of blood T cell repertoires in COVID-19. Sequencing was performed with immunoSEQ multiplex PCR; in TCRdb, only in-frame clones are kept and a portion is missing. The sample lists about 110,000 clones, around 79% seen once, with roughly 17% in the top ten. This sequence was found in an elderly woman with active or convalescent COVID-19. Sample: peripheral blood. The rearrangement uses TRBV2 and TRBJ2-6, with D perhaps TRBD2 (5 bases). CDR3 in DNA: TGTGCCTGCGAGGGATCTGGGGCCAACGTCCTGACTTTC. Its protein is CACEGSGANVLTF.